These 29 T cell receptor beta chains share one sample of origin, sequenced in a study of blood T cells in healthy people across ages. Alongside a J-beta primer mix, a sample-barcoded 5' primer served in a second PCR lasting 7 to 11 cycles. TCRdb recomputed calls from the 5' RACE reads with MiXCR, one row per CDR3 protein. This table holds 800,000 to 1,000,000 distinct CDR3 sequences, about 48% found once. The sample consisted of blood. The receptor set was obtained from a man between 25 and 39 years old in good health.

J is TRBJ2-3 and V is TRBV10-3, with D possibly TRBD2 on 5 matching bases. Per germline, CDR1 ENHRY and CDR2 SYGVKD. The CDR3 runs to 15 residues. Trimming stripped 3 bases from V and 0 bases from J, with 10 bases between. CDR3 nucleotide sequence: TGTGCCATCAGTGACGAGGGAAGAAGCACAGATACGCAGTATTTT. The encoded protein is CAISDEGRSTDTQYF.

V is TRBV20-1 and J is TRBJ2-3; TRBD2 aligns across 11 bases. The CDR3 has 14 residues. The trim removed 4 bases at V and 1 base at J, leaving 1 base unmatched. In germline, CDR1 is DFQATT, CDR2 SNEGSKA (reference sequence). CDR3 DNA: TGCAGTGCTAAGGGACTAGCGGGCACAGATACGCAGTATTTT. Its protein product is CSAKGLAGTDTQYF.

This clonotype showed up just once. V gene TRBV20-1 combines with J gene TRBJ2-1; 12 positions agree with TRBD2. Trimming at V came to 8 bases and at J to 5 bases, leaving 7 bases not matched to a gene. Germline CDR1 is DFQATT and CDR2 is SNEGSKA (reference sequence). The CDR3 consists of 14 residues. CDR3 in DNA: TGCAGTACTAAAACTAGCGGGAGGAACAATGAGCAGTTCTTC. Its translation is CSTKTSGRNNEQFF.

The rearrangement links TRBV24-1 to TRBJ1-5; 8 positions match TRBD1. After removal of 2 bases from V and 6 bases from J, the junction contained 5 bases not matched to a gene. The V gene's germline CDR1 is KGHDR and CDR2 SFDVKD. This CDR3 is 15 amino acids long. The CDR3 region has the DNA TGTGCCACCAGTGATTCTCGACAGGGGAGTCAGCCCCAGCATTTT. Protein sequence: CATSDSRQGSQPQHF.

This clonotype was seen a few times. In DNA, the CDR3 is TGCAGCTTGGCCCGACAGCAGAACACTGAAGCTTTCTTT. It yields the protein CSLARQQNTEAFF. V gene TRBV29-1 combines with J gene TRBJ1-1; perhaps TRBD1 as D (5 bases). Germline V gene data show CDR1 as SQVTM and CDR2 as ANQGSEA. The CDR3 has 13 amino acids. V gave up 8 bases and J gave up 1 base, with 14 bases separating them.

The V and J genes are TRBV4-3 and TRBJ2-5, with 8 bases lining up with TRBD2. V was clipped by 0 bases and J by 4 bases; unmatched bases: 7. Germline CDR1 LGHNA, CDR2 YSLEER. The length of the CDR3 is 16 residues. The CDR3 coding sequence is TGCGCCAGCAGCCAAGATGGTCTAGCGGGCGGAGAGACCCAGTACTTC. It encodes CASSQDGLAGGETQYF.

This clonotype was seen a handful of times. CDR3 loop: CASTLKQGAAQPQHF. The CDR3 nucleotides read TGTGCCAGCACCCTAAAGCAGGGGGCGGCACAGCCCCAGCATTTT. The chain uses TRBV12-3 or TRBV12-4 and TRBJ1-5, with 8 bases identical to TRBD1. This CDR3 is built from 15 residues. V was clipped by 7 bases and J by 7 bases; unmatched bases: 12.

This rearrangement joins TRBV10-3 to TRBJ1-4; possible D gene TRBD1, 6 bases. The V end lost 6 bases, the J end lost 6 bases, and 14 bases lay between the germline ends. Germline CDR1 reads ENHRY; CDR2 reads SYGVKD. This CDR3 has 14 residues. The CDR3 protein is CAISDGQGYEKLFF. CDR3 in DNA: TGTGCCATCAGCGACGGGCAGGGGTATGAAAAACTGTTTTTT.

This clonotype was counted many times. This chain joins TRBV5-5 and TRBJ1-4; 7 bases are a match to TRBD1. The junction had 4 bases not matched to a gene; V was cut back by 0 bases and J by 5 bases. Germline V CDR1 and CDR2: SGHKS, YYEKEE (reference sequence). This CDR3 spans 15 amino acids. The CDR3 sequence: CASSLGDRRNEKLFF. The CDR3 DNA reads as TGTGCCAGCAGCTTGGGGGACAGACGGAATGAAAAACTGTTTTTT.

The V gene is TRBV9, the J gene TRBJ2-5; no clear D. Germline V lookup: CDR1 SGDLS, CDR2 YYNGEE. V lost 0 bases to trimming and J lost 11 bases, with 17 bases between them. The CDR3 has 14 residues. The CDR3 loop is CASSVATSGKRQYF. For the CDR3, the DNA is TGTGCCAGCAGCGTAGCTACCTCGGGTAAACGGCAGTACTTC.

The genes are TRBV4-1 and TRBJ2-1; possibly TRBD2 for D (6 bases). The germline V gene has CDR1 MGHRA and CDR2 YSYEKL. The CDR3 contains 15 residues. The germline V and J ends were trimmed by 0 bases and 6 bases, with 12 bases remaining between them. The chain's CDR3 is CASSQDTGGSNEQFF. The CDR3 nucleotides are TGCGCCAGCAGCCAAGATACTGGAGGGAGCAATGAGCAGTTCTTC.

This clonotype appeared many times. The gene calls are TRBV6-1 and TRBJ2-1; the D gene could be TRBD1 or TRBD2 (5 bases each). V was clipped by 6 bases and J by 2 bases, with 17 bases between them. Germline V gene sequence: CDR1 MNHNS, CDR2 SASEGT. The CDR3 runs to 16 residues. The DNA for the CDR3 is TGTGCCAGCAGCCCCAGCGAGGGGAATCCCTACAATGAGCAGTTCTTC. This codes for CASSPSEGNPYNEQFF.

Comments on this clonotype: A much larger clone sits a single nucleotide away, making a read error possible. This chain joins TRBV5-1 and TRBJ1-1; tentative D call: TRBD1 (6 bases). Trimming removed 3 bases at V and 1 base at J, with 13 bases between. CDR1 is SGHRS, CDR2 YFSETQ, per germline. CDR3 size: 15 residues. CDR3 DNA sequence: TGCGCCAGCAGCTGGGGGGCACAGGGGAACACTGAAGCTTTCTTT. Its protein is CASSWGAQGNTEAFF.

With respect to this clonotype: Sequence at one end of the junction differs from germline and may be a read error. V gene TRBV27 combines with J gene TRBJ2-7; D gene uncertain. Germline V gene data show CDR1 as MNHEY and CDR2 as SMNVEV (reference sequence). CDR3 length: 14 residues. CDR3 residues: CTSSADGNSYEQYF. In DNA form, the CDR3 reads TGTACCAGCAGTGCGGACGGCAACTCCTACGAGCAGTACTTC.

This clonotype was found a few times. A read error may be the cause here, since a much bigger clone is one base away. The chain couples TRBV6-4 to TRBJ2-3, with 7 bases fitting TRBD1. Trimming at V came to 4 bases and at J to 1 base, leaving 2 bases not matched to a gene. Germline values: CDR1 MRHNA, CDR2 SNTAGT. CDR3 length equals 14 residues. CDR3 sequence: CASSATGGTDTQYF. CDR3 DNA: TGTGCCAGCAGTGCAACAGGGGGCACAGATACGCAGTATTTT.

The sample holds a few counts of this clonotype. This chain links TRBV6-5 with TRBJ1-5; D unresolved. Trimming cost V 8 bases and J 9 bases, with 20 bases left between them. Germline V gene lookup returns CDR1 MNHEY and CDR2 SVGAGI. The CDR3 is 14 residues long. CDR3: CASGPGRNILPQHF. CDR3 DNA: TGTGCCAGCGGCCCCGGCAGGAATATTCTGCCCCAGCATTTT.

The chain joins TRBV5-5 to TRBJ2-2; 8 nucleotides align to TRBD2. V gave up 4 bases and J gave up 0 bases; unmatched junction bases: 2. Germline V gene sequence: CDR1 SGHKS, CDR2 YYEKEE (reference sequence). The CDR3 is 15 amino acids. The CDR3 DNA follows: TGTGCCAGCAGCCGGACTAGCTCGAACACCGGGGAGCTGTTTTTT. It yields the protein CASSRTSSNTGELFF.

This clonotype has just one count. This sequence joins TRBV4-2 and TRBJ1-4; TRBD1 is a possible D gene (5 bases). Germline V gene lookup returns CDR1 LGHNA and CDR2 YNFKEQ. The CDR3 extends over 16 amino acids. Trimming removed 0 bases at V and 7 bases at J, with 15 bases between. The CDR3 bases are TGTGCCAGCAGCCAAGAAGACAGCGCGTTTAGTGAAAAACTGTTTTTT. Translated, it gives CASSQEDSAFSEKLFF.

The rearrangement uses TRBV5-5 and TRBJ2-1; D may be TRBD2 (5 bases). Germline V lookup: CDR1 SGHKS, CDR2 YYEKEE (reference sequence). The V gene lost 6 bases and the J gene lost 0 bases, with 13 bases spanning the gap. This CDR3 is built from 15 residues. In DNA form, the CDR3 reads TGTGCCAGCACGGCCCCGGGGAGCTCCTACAATGAGCAGTTCTTC. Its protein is CASTAPGSSYNEQFF.

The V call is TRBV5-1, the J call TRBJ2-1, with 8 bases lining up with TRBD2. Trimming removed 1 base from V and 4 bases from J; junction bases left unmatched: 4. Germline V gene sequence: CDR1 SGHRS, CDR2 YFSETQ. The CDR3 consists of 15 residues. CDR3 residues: CASSLSLAGYNEQFF. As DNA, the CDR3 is TGCGCCAGCAGCTTGAGTCTAGCGGGTTACAATGAGCAGTTCTTC.

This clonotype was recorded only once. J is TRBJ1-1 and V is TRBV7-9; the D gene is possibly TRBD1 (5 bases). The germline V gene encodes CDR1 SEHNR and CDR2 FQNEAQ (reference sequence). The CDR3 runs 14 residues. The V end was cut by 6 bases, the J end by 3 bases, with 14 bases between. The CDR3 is CASSQHRDHTEAFF. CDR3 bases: TGTGCCAGCAGTCAACACCGGGACCACACTGAAGCTTTCTTT.

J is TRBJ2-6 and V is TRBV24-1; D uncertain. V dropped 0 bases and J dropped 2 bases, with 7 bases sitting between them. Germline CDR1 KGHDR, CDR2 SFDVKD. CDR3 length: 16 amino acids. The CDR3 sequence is CATSDLGRTGANVLTF. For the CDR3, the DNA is TGTGCCACCAGTGATTTGGGTAGGACTGGGGCCAACGTCCTGACTTTC.

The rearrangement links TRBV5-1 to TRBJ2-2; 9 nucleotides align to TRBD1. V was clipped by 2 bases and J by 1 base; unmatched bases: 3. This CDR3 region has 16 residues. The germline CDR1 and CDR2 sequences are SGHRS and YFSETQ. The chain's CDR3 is CASSFGGQGNTGELFF. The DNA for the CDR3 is TGCGCCAGCAGCTTCGGGGGACAGGGGAACACCGGGGAGCTGTTTTTT.

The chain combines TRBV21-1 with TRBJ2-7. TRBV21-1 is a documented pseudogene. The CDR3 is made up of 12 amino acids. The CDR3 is CATIRITYEQYF. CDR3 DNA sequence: TGTGCCACGATCAGGATAACCTACGAGCAGTACTTC.

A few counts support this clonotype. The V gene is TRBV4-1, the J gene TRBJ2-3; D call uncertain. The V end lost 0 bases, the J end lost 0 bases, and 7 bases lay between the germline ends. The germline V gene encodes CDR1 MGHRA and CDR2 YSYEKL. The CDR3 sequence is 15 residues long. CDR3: CASSQEKRSTDTQYF. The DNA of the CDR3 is TGCGCCAGCAGCCAAGAGAAGAGAAGCACAGATACGCAGTATTTT.

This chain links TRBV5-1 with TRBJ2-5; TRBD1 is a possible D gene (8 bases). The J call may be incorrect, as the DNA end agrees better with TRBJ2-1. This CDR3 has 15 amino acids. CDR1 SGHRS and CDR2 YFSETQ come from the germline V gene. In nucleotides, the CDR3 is TGCGCCAGCAGCTTTACAGGGGGGGACTCTGAGACCCAGTTCTTC. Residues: CASSFTGGDSETQFF.

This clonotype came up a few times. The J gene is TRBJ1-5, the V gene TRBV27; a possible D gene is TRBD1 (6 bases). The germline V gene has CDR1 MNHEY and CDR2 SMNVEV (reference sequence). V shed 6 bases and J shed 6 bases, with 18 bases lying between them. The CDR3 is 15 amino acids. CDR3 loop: CASSTIQGEGQPQHF. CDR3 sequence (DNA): TGTGCCAGCAGCACTATACAGGGTGAGGGTCAGCCCCAGCATTTT.

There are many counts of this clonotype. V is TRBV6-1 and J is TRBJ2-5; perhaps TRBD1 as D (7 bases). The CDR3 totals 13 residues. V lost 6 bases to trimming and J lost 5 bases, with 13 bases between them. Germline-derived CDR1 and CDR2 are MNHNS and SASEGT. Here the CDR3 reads CASRRRGVETQYF. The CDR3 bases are TGTGCCAGCAGACGCAGGGGGGTCGAGACCCAGTACTTC.

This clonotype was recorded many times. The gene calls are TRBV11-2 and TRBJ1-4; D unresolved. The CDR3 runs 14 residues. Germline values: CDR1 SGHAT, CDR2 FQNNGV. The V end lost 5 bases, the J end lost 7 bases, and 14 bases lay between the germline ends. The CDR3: CASSITRAVEKLFF. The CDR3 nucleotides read TGTGCCAGCAGCATTACGAGAGCAGTTGAAAAACTGTTTTTT.